The 10 T cell receptor beta chains given below trace back to one sample, sequenced in a study of response to subunit inactivated influenza vaccine. Using its own MiXCR run on the RT-PCR reads, TCRdb lists one record per CDR3 protein. The sample carries hundreds of thousands of distinct CDR3 sequences, about 15% recorded once. The sequences come from PBMCs from blood, collected 11 to 12 days after vaccination. These receptors were obtained from a man in his forties or fifties who received an inactivated influenza vaccine.

The rearrangement links TRBV20-1 to TRBJ1-2; 7 nucleotides agree with TRBD1. This CDR3 comprises 13 residues. V shed 5 bases, J shed 3 bases, and the junction held 6 bases outside the gene matches. CDR1 and CDR2 (germline): DFQATT, SNEGSKA (reference sequence). The chain's CDR3 is CSADRVEDYGYTF. CDR3 coding DNA: TGCAGTGCTGACAGGGTGGAAGACTATGGCTACACCTTC.

V and J are TRBV7-9 and TRBJ2-5; 13 bases map to TRBD2. The length of the CDR3 is 17 residues. J lost 5 bases, V lost 5 bases, and 11 bases had no gene match. CDR1 SEHNR and CDR2 FQNEAQ come from the germline V gene (reference sequence). The CDR3 DNA reads TGTGCCAGCAGCCCAAAAGAGGGACTAGCGGGGAGCGAGACCCAGTACTTC. Protein product: CASSPKEGLAGSETQYF. The full variable domain, in which reference TRBV7-9 and TRBJ2-5 provide the parts outside the CDR3, is DTGVSQNPRHKITKRGQNVTFRCDPISEHNRLYWYRQTLGQGPEFLTYFQNEAQLEKSRLLSDRFSAERPKGSFSTLEIQRTEQGDSAMYLCASSPKEGLAGSETQYFGPGTRLLVL.

This clonotype was recorded many times. At one end the junction does not follow the germline gene, possibly because of a read error. The chain employs TRBV5-1 and TRBJ2-2, with D possibly being TRBD2 (6 bases). This CDR3 spans 14 amino acids. Germline loops: CDR1 SGHRS, CDR2 YFSETQ. This CDR3 reads CASSLTGGTGELFF. DNA of the CDR3: TGTGCCAGCAGCTTAACCGGGGGCACCGGGGAGCTGTTTTTT.

The J gene is TRBJ1-3, the V gene TRBV10-3, with D possibly TRBD1 on 5 matching bases. The CDR3 totals 12 residues. Germline lookup yields CDR1 ENHRY and CDR2 SYGVKD. The V gene lost 10 bases and the J gene lost 3 bases, with 10 bases spanning the gap. CDR3 region: CATQGNGNTIYF. CDR3 sequence (DNA): TGTGCCACCCAGGGTAATGGAAACACCATATATTTT.

In this sample, this clonotype turned up a few times. The V call is TRBV7-9, the J call TRBJ2-7; 7 bases match TRBD2. V shed 2 bases and J 2 bases; nucleotides not matched to a gene: 6. The CDR3 is 15 residues long. From germline, CDR1 is SEHNR and CDR2 FQNEAQ (reference sequence). In DNA form, the CDR3 reads TGTGCCAGCAGCTTAATAGAGCGGGACCCCTACGAGCAGTACTTC. It yields the protein CASSLIERDPYEQYF.

This clonotype was seen at least ten times. J is TRBJ1-1 and V is TRBV7-8; tentatively, D is TRBD1 (6 bases). Looked up from germline, CDR1 is SGHVS and CDR2 is FQNEAQ. The CDR3 consists of 15 residues. V was shortened by 3 bases and J by 2 bases, with 13 bases between the two germline ends. Here the CDR3 reads CASSLWGLVNTEAFF. Here the CDR3 DNA reads TGTGCCAGCAGCTTGTGGGGGCTGGTTAACACTGAAGCTTTCTTT.

This clonotype was seen at least ten times. The chain employs TRBV12-3 or TRBV12-4 and TRBJ1-6; 7 nucleotides match TRBD1. V lost 6 bases, J lost 7 bases, and 6 bases stayed unmatched. The CDR3 consists of 14 residues. The CDR3 protein is CASSRQGLNSPLHF. CDR3 bases: TGTGCCAGCAGCAGACAGGGCCTGAATTCACCCCTCCACTTT.

V usage is TRBV3-1 and J usage is TRBJ2-7, with D unresolved. The germline V gene has CDR1 LGHDT and CDR2 YNNKEL (reference sequence). Trimming shortened V by 0 bases and J by 5 bases, and 17 bases separated the two germline ends. The CDR3 is made up of 16 amino acids. CDR3 nucleotides: TGTGCCAGCAGCCAAGATTGGGTACACCAGGTGAACGAGCAGTACTTC. Its translation: CASSQDWVHQVNEQYF.

The J gene is TRBJ2-1, the V gene TRBV30; tentatively, D is TRBD2 (6 bases). Trimming removed 0 bases at V and 4 bases at J, with 16 bases between. CDR1 and CDR2 from the germline V gene are GTSNPN and SVGIG (reference sequence). CDR3 length equals 16 residues. The CDR3 region has the DNA TGTGCCTGGAGTGTATGGGGTAGCGGAGATTACAATGAGCAGTTCTTC. It translates to CAWSVWGSGDYNEQFF.

The gene calls are TRBV13 and TRBJ1-6; TRBD1 matches 8 bases. With 5 bases clipped from V and 5 bases from J, the junction kept 2 bases outside the gene matches. CDR1 is PRHDT and CDR2 is FYEKMQ in the germline V gene (reference sequence). CDR3 length: 14 amino acids. Here the CDR3 DNA reads TGTGCCAGCAGCGGGGGACAGGATAATTCACCCCTCCACTTT. It is translated as CASSGGQDNSPLHF. The full variable domain, its missing parts supplied by reference TRBV13 and TRBJ1-6, is AAGVIQSPRHLIKEKRETATLKCYPIPRHDTVYWYQQGPGQDPQFLISFYEKMQSDKGSIPDRFSAQQFSDYHSELNMSSLELGDSALYFCASSGGQDNSPLHFGNGTRLTVT.